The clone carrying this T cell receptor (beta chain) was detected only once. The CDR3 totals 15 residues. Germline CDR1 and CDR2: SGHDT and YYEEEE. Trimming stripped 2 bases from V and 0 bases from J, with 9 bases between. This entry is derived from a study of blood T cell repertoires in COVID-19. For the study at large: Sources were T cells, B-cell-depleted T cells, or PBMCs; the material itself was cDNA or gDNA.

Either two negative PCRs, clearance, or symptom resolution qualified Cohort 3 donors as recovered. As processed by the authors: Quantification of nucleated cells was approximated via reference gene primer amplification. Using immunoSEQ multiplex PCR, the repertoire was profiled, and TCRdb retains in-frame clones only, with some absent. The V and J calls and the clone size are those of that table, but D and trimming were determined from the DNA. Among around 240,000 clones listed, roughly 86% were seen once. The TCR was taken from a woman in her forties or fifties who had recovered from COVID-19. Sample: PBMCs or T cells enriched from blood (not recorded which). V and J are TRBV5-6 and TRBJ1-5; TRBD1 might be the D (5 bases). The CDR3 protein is CASSFGGNSNQPQHF. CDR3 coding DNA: TGTGCCAGCAGCTTCGGGGGGAATAGCAATCAGCCCCAGCATTTT.